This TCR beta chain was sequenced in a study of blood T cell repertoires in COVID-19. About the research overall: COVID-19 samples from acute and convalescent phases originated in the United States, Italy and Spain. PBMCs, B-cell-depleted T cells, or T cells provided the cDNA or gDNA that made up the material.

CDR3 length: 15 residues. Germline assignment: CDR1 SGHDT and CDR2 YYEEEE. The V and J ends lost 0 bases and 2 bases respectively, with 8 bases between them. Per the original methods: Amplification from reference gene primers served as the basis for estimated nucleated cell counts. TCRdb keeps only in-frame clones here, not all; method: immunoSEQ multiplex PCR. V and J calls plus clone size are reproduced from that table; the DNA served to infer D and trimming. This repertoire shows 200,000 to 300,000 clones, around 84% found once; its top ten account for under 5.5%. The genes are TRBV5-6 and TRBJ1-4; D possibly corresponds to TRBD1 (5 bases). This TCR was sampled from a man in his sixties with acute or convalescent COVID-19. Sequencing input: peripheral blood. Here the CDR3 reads CASSLEGSTNEKLFF. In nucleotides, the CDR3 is TGTGCCAGCAGCTTGGAGGGGTCTACTAATGAAAAACTGTTTTTT.